This is a list of T cell receptor beta chains from one sample in a study of somatic mutations in cytotoxic T cells in rheumatoid arthritis. Assay used: immunoSEQ multiplex PCR; TCRdb lists only in-frame clones, some missing. The data contain over 8,500 clones, around 75% of them singletons. The specimen was CD8+ T cells sorted from blood. Receptor source: a man between 60 and 75 years old in good health. Both conserved end residues are part of each CDR3. D genes are given only for firm matches. Some rows have no size entry. The others give once, few or many, or a class for an expanded clone.

V: TRBV27
D: NA
size: NA
J: TRBJ1-1
CDR3: CASSHKVLTGTTEAFF
DNA: TGTGCCAGCAGTCACAAGGTGCTTACAGGGACTACTGAAGCTTTCTTT

V: TRBV27
D: TRBD2
size: NA
J: TRBJ2-2
CDR3: CASSMTSGVTGELFF
DNA: TGTGCCAGCAGCATGACTAGCGGGGTTACCGGGGAGCTGTTTTTT

V: TRBV29-1
D: TRBD1
size: NA
J: TRBJ2-5
CDR3: CSVELGRGQRETQYF
DNA: TGCAGCGTTGAGTTGGGTAGGGGGCAGAGGGAGACCCAGTACTTC

V: TRBV11-2
D: TRBD2
size: NA
J: TRBJ2-1
CDR3: CASSLTWTSGSLEQFF
DNA: TGTGCCAGCAGCTTAACTTGGACTAGCGGGAGCTTGGAGCAGTTCTTC

V: TRBV19
D: NA
size: NA
J: TRBJ1-2
CDR3: CASTAGLRGYTF
DNA: TGTGCCAGTACCGCAGGGCTGCGGGGCTACACCTTC

V: TRBV27
D: NA
size: once
J: TRBJ1-4
CDR3: CASRQAAGGELFF
DNA: TGTGCCAGCAGGCAGGCCGCTGGGGGGGAACTGTTTTTT

V: TRBV4-3
D: TRBD2
size: NA
J: TRBJ2-3
CDR3: CASSPTVTSVPDTQYF
DNA: TGCGCCAGCAGCCCCACGGTGACTAGCGTCCCAGATACGCAGTATTTT

V: TRBV5-1
D: TRBD1
size: NA
J: TRBJ2-7
CDR3: CASSPASAGQGVYEQYF
DNA: TGCGCCAGCAGCCCGGCCAGCGCGGGACAGGGGGTCTACGAGCAGTACTTC

V: TRBV7-9
D: TRBD2
size: NA
J: TRBJ2-1
CDR3: CATGRTSYNEQFF
DNA: TGTGCCACCGGGAGGACAAGTTACAATGAGCAGTTCTTC

V: TRBV30
D: NA
size: NA
J: TRBJ1-5
CDR3: CAWSLRVGNQPQHF
DNA: TGTGCCTGGAGTTTGAGGGTGGGCAATCAGCCCCAGCATTTT

V: TRBV7-8
D: TRBD1
size: NA
J: TRBJ2-7
CDR3: CASSPPDRFYEQYF
DNA: TGTGCCAGCAGCCCGCCGGACAGGTTCTACGAGCAGTACTTC

V: TRBV15
D: NA
size: NA
J: TRBJ2-1
CDR3: CATGTPRSYNEQFF
DNA: TGTGCCACCGGGACCCCCCGCTCCTACAATGAGCAGTTCTTC

V: TRBV7-6
D: NA
size: NA
J: TRBJ2-3
CDR3: CASSPTGTDTQYF
DNA: TGTGCCAGCAGCCCCACGGGCACAGATACGCAGTATTTT

V: TRBV7-9
D: NA
size: NA
J: TRBJ2-1
CDR3: CASSTRYNEQFF
DNA: TGTGCCAGCAGCACGCGGTACAATGAGCAGTTCTTC

V: TRBV28
D: NA
size: NA
J: TRBJ2-3
CDR3: CASSFRQADTDTQYF
DNA: TGTGCCAGCAGTTTTCGCCAGGCAGACACAGATACGCAGTATTTT

V: TRBV9
D: TRBD1
size: few
J: TRBJ2-1
CDR3: CASSGPRDRVVNEQFF
DNA: TGTGCCAGCAGCGGACCCCGGGACAGGGTAGTCAATGAGCAGTTCTTC

V: TRBV2
D: TRBD1
size: NA
J: TRBJ1-5
CDR3: CASSLGQTITPQHF
DNA: TGTGCCAGCAGCCTGGGACAGACAATCACGCCCCAGCATTTT

V: TRBV7-9
D: TRBD1
size: NA
J: TRBJ1-2
CDR3: CASSHSGTGYIGYTF
DNA: TGTGCCAGCAGCCATTCGGGGACAGGGTATATTGGCTACACCTTC

V: TRBV27
D: TRBD1
size: NA
J: TRBJ2-1
CDR3: CASRYQTGTRGEQFF
DNA: TGTGCCAGCAGATACCAGACAGGGACCAGGGGTGAGCAGTTCTTC

V: TRBV5-6
D: NA
size: NA
J: TRBJ2-7
CDR3: CASSLQGSYEQYF
DNA: TGTGCCAGCAGCTTACAGGGATCCTACGAGCAGTACTTC

V: TRBV28
D: TRBD1
size: NA
J: TRBJ1-5
CDR3: CASTAGTGDSQPQHF
DNA: TGTGCCAGCACTGCCGGGACAGGGGATAGTCAGCCCCAGCATTTT

V: TRBV15
D: TRBD2
size: NA
J: TRBJ2-3
CDR3: CATSREASGGTDTQYF
DNA: TGTGCCACCAGCAGAGAGGCTAGCGGGGGCACAGATACGCAGTATTTT

V: TRBV7-6
D: NA
size: NA
J: TRBJ1-2
CDR3: CASSLGEGYGYTF
DNA: TGTGCCAGCAGCCTCGGAGAGGGCTATGGCTACACCTTC

V: TRBV4-2
D: TRBD1
size: few
J: TRBJ1-1
CDR3: CASSQGQGYTEAFF
DNA: TGTGCCAGCAGCCAAGGACAGGGTTACACTGAAGCTTTCTTT

V: TRBV2
D: NA
size: NA
J: TRBJ2-5
CDR3: CASSDLSGTQETQYF
DNA: TGTGCCAGCAGTGACCTCAGCGGTACACAAGAGACCCAGTACTTC

V: TRBV7-3
D: TRBD2
size: few
J: TRBJ2-3
CDR3: CASSKLAGGITDTQYF
DNA: TGTGCCAGCAGCAAACTAGCGGGGGGCATCACAGATACGCAGTATTTT

V: TRBV7-2
D: NA
size: NA
J: TRBJ2-2
CDR3: CASSLGAYTGELFF
DNA: TGTGCCAGCAGCTTAGGAGCGTACACCGGGGAGCTGTTTTTT

V: TRBV19
D: TRBD2
size: NA
J: TRBJ2-1
CDR3: CASSIYLGGRNNEQFF
DNA: TGTGCCAGTAGTATCTATTTGGGAGGGCGAAACAATGAGCAGTTCTTC

V: TRBV5-1
D: TRBD1
size: few
J: TRBJ2-7
CDR3: CASSARDRGYEQYF
DNA: TGCGCCAGCAGCGCCCGGGACAGGGGGTACGAGCAGTACTTC

V: TRBV6-5
D: NA
size: NA
J: TRBJ2-7
CDR3: CASSYADESYEQYF
DNA: TGTGCCAGCAGTTACGCGGACGAGTCCTACGAGCAGTACTTC

V: TRBV6-4
D: TRBD2
size: NA
J: TRBJ2-3
CDR3: CASSISGGDTDTQYF
DNA: TGTGCCAGCAGCATTAGCGGGGGGGACACAGATACGCAGTATTTT

V: TRBV5-6
D: TRBD1
size: NA
J: TRBJ1-5
CDR3: CASSASGQGYQPQHF
DNA: TGTGCCAGCAGCGCATCGGGACAGGGATATCAGCCCCAGCATTTT

V: TRBV4-3
D: NA
size: NA
J: TRBJ1-1
CDR3: CASSQDWGDTEAFF
DNA: TGCGCCAGCAGCCAAGATTGGGGGGACACTGAAGCTTTCTTT

V: TRBV4-1
D: NA
size: NA
J: TRBJ2-6
CDR3: CASSQESSSGANVLTF
DNA: TGCGCCAGCAGCCAAGAAAGTAGCTCTGGGGCCAACGTCCTGACTTTC

V: TRBV19
D: NA
size: NA
J: TRBJ1-6
CDR3: CASSITQAGNSPLHF
DNA: TGTGCCAGTAGTATTACCCAAGCAGGCAATTCACCCCTCCACTTT

V: TRBV19
D: NA
size: few
J: TRBJ1-1
CDR3: CASRLEGNTEAFF
DNA: TGTGCCAGTAGACTCGAGGGGAACACTGAAGCTTTCTTT

V: TRBV7-9
D: NA
size: few
J: TRBJ1-1
CDR3: CASSLNPYGNTEAFF
DNA: TGTGCCAGCAGCTTAAATCCATACGGGAACACTGAAGCTTTCTTT

V: TRBV7-9
D: NA
size: few
J: TRBJ2-7
CDR3: CASSLADGGPFYEQYF
DNA: TGTGCCAGCAGCTTAGCAGATGGAGGGCCATTCTACGAGCAGTACTTC

V: TRBV11-2
D: TRBD1
size: NA
J: TRBJ2-5
CDR3: CASSFLGTGPQETQYF
DNA: TGTGCCAGCAGCTTTTTGGGGACAGGGCCCCAAGAGACCCAGTACTTC

V: TRBV27
D: TRBD1
size: NA
J: TRBJ1-2
CDR3: CASSFKPGTASGYTF
DNA: TGTGCCAGCAGTTTTAAGCCAGGGACAGCTAGCGGCTACACCTTC

V: TRBV28
D: NA
size: NA
J: TRBJ2-1
CDR3: CASSFRRYEQFF
DNA: TGTGCCAGCAGTTTCAGGCGCTATGAGCAGTTCTTC

V: TRBV6-5
D: NA
size: few
J: TRBJ2-1
CDR3: CASSFLDGEYNEQFF
DNA: TGTGCCAGCAGTTTCTTAGACGGGGAATACAATGAGCAGTTCTTC

V: TRBV5-6
D: NA
size: NA
J: TRBJ1-4
CDR3: CASSNGDGPNEKLFF
DNA: TGTGCCAGCAGCAACGGGGACGGCCCTAATGAAAAACTGTTTTTT

V: TRBV9
D: NA
size: NA
J: TRBJ1-1
CDR3: CASSVGTHTEAFF
DNA: TGTGCCAGCAGCGTAGGGACCCACACTGAAGCTTTCTTT